The 4 T cell receptor beta chains in this list originate from one sample, sequenced in a study of blood T cell repertoires in COVID-19. Data came from immunoSEQ multiplex PCR; TCRdb stores just in-frame clones and leaves some out. Of 65,000 to 95,000 clones in the sample, just under 85% were seen once. The material sequenced was peripheral blood. The receptor set was obtained from a man older than 75 with active or convalescent COVID-19.

In DNA, the CDR3 is TGCAGCCTAATCGGGACTAGCCCCTACAATGAGCAGTTCTTC. It codes for CSLIGTSPYNEQFF. The chain is built from TRBV29-1 and TRBJ2-1; 9 nucleotides line up with TRBD2. V lost 8 bases to trimming and J lost 2 bases; unmatched junction nucleotides: 7. There are 14 residues in the CDR3. Per germline, CDR1 SQVTM and CDR2 ANQGSEA.

In its sample, this clone was seen once. The J gene is TRBJ1-6, the V gene TRBV9, with D possibly being TRBD1 (5 bases). The V gene's germline CDR1 is SGDLS and CDR2 YYNGEE. This CDR3 comprises 14 residues. Deletions cut 0 bases from V and 12 bases from J, with 13 bases between. Here the CDR3 reads CASSVGPGPGPLHF. CDR3 DNA: TGTGCCAGCAGCGTAGGTCCAGGGCCCGGACCCCTCCACTTT.

The rearrangement links TRBV4-2 to TRBJ2-1; 8 nucleotides match TRBD1. Trimming at V came to 4 bases and at J to 6 bases, leaving 5 bases not matched to a gene. This CDR3 region has 14 residues. CDR1 and CDR2 (germline): LGHNA, YNFKEQ. CDR3 sequence (DNA): TGTGCCAGCAGCCCCGGACAGGGTAGCAATGAGCAGTTCTTC. Its translation: CASSPGQGSNEQFF.

This sequence joins TRBV20-1 and TRBJ1-1; D is uncertain. The V end lost 3 bases, the J end lost 11 bases, and 13 bases lay between the germline ends. The germline V gene has CDR1 DFQATT and CDR2 SNEGSKA (reference sequence). CDR3 size: 11 residues. The CDR3 sequence: CSASPRVWAFF. DNA for the CDR3: TGCAGTGCTAGCCCCCGCGTGTGGGCTTTCTTT.